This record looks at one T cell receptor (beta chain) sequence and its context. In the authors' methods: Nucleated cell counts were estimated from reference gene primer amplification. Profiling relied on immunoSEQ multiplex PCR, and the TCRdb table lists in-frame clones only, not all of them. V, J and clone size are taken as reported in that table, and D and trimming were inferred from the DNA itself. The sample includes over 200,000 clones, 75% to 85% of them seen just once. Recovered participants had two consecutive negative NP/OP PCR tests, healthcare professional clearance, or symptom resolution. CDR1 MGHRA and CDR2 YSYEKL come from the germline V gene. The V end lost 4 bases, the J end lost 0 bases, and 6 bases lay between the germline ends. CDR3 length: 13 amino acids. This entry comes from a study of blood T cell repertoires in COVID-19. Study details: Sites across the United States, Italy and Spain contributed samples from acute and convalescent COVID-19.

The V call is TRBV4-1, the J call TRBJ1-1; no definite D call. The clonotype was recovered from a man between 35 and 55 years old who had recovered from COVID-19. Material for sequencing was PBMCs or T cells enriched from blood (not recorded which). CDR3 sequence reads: CASSRQMNTEAFF. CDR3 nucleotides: TGCGCCAGCAGCCGGCAGATGAACACTGAAGCTTTCTTT.